One sample yielded the 7 T cell receptor beta chains listed below, sequenced in a study of T cell repertoires in cytomegalovirus infection. From the reads, TCRdb called clonotypes with MiXCR, one entry per CDR3 protein. Found here are 400,000 or so distinct CDR3 sequences, 31% of them singletons; the top ten hold roughly an eighth. Material: PBMCs. Receptors were obtained from a human donor in good health (CMV status not recorded). Some clones in this sample may be carry-over from other donors' samples.

This chain uses TRBV12-3 or TRBV12-4 with TRBJ2-1; no definite D call. The V end was cut by 1 base, the J end by 4 bases, with 8 bases between. This CDR3 comprises 14 residues. The CDR3 DNA reads as TGTGCCAGCAGTTTAGGAATGCGGTACAATGAGCAGTTCTTC. As protein: CASSLGMRYNEQFF.

This clonotype was observed at least ten times. The chain couples TRBV6-1 to TRBJ2-7; D may match TRBD1 or TRBD2 (5 bases each). Deletions cut 7 bases from V and 4 bases from J, with 17 bases between. Germline assignment: CDR1 MNHNS and CDR2 SASEGT. The CDR3 covers 14 residues. The CDR3 sequence is CASKKTRDQYEQYF. The CDR3 DNA reads as TGTGCCAGCAAGAAGACCAGGGACCAATACGAGCAGTACTTC.

The CDR3 sequence is CASSKGGARELFF. The CDR3 DNA sequence: TGTGCCAGCAGCAAAGGCGGAGCCCGGGAGCTGTTTTTT. V gene TRBV11-3 combines with J gene TRBJ2-2, with D uncertain. Germline V gives CDR1 SGHNT, CDR2 YENEEA. This CDR3 has 13 residues. The germline V and J ends were trimmed by 5 bases and 9 bases, with 13 bases remaining between them.

This clonotype was detected only once. The gene calls are TRBV6-5 and TRBJ2-1, with D perhaps matching TRBD1 or TRBD2 (5 bases each). The CDR3 loop spans 16 amino acids. Germline V CDR1 and CDR2: MNHEY, SVGAGI. The ends were cut back, 5 bases at V and 0 bases at J, with 14 bases in the middle. The CDR3 DNA follows: TGTGCCAGCAGTCACGGGGCCATGAGCTCCTACAATGAGCAGTTCTTC. This sequence encodes CASSHGAMSSYNEQFF.

The chain joins TRBV6-2 or TRBV6-3 to TRBJ1-1, with D perhaps matching TRBD1 (6 bases). The germline gives CDR1 MNHEY, CDR2 SVGEGT. The germline V and J ends were trimmed by 6 bases and 4 bases, with 15 bases remaining between them. The CDR3 is 14 residues long. Here the CDR3 reads CASSKGGGGTEAFF. CDR3 nucleotides: TGTGCCAGCAGCAAGGGGGGGGGGGGCACTGAAGCTTTCTTT.

This clonotype was counted a single time. A read error may be the cause here, since a much bigger clone is one base away. The CDR3 protein is CASSLGGGFPDTQYF. In DNA, the CDR3 is TGTGCCAGCAGCTTAGGCGGGGGGTTCCCAGATACGCAGTATTTT. This chain joins TRBV7-2 and TRBJ2-3; TRBD2 agrees at 8 bases. Trimming cost V 1 base and J 4 bases; bases outside gene matches: 4. The CDR3 totals 15 residues. Germline lookup yields CDR1 SGHTA and CDR2 FQGNSA.

This clonotype was counted at least ten times. This rearrangement joins TRBV7-2 to TRBJ1-1, with D tentatively TRBD1 (5 bases). This CDR3 is 15 amino acids long. V gave up 4 bases and J gave up 0 bases, with 12 bases separating them. CDR1 and CDR2 from the germline V gene are SGHTA and FQGNSA. CDR3 sequence: CASSSLGRVNTEAFF. The CDR3 DNA is TGTGCCAGCAGCTCCCTGGGACGGGTGAACACTGAAGCTTTCTTT. Based on the CDR3 plus reference TRBV7-2 and TRBJ1-1, the full variable domain is GAGVSQSPSNKVTEKGKDVELRCDPISGHTALYWYRQSLGQGLEFLIYFQGNSAPDKSGLPSDRFSAERTGGSVSTLTIQRTQQEDSAVYLCASSSLGRVNTEAFFGQGTRLTVV.